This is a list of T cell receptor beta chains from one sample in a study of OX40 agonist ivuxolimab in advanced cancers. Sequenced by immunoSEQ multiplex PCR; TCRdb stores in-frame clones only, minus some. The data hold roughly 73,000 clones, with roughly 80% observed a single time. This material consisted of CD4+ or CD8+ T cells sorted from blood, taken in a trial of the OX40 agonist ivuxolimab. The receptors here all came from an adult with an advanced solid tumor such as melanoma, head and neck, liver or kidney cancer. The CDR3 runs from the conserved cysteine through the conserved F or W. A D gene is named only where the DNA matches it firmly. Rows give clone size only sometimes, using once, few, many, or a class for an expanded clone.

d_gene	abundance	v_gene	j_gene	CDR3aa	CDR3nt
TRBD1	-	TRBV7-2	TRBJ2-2	CASSWQGQLAGELFF	TGTGCCAGCAGCTGGCAGGGACAGCTAGCCGGGGAGCTGTTTTTT
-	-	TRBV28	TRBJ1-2	CASSMGGYGYTF	TGTGCCAGCAGTATGGGCGGCTATGGCTACACCTTC
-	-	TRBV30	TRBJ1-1	CACPYREGGAFF	TGTGCCTGCCCCTACAGGGAAGGGGGAGCTTTCTTT
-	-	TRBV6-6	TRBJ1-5	CASSYSDRQPQHF	TGTGCCAGCAGTTACTCGGATCGGCAGCCCCAGCATTTT
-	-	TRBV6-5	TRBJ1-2	CASGRGPNYGYTF	TGTGCCAGCGGCCGGGGGCCTAACTATGGCTACACCTTC
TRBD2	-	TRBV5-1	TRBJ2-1	CASSPRGGLGSYNEQFF	TGCGCCAGCAGCCCTCGGGGGGGCCTAGGGTCCTACAATGAGCAGTTCTTC
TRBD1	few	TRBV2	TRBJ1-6	CASTGRDRGNSPLHF	TGTGCCAGCACCGGGAGGGACAGGGGTAATTCACCCCTCCACTTT
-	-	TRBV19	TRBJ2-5	CASSPMNQETQYF	TGTGCCAGTAGTCCAATGAACCAAGAGACCCAGTACTTC
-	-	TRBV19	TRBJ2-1	CASSMWGNNNEQFF	TGTGCCAGTAGTATGTGGGGGAACAACAATGAGCAGTTCTTC
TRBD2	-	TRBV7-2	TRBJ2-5	CASSLAGTSVQETQYF	TGTGCCAGCAGCTTAGCGGGGACTAGCGTCCAAGAGACCCAGTACTTC
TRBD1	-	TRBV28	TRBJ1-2	CASSLRQGGGGYTF	TGTGCCAGCAGTTTAAGACAGGGGGGCGGTGGCTACACCTTC
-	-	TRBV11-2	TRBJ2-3	CASSLDRQVSGTQYF	TGTGCCAGCAGCTTAGATAGGCAGGTCTCGGGTACGCAGTATTTT
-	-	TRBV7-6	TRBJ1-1	CASSFQSYTEAFF	TGTGCCAGCAGCTTCCAGAGTTACACTGAAGCTTTCTTT
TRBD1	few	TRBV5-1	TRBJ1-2	CASSSLGQGIQSGYTF	TGCGCCAGCAGCTCCCTGGGACAGGGGATACAATCTGGCTACACCTTC
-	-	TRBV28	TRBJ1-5	CASSEGRMNQPQHF	TGTGCCAGCAGTGAGGGGCGGATGAATCAGCCCCAGCATTTT
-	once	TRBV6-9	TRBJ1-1	CASSYSRPGLAFF	TGTGCCAGCAGTTATTCGCGGCCCGGACTAGCTTTCTTT
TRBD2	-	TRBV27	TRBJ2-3	CASRLAGGADTQYF	TGTGCCAGCAGATTAGCGGGGGGGGCAGATACGCAGTATTTT
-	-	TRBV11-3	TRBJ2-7	CASSSDSHEQYF	TGTGCCAGCAGCTCCGACTCCCACGAGCAGTACTTC
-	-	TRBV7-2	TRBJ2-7	CASRLGDMINEQYF	TGTGCCAGCAGGTTAGGGGACATGATCAACGAGCAGTACTTC
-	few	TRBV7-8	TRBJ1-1	CASSLGLIFSGGAFF	TGTGCCAGCAGCTTAGGGTTGATATTCTCCGGCGGGGCTTTCTTT
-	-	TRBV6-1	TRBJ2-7	CASKDYEQYF	TGTGCCAGCAAAGATTACGAGCAGTACTTC
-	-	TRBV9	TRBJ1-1	CASSVEDLKGTEAFF	TGTGCCAGCAGCGTGGAAGACCTTAAGGGCACTGAAGCTTTCTTT
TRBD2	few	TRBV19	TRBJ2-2	CASSLRGENTGELFF	TGTGCCAGTAGTTTACGGGGGGAGAACACCGGGGAGCTGTTTTTT
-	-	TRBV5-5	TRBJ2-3	CASSTTGGPNTDTQYF	TGTGCCAGCAGCACCACAGGTGGCCCCAACACAGATACGCAGTATTTT
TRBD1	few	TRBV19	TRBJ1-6	CASSPRDSNSPLHF	TGTGCCAGTAGTCCGCGGGACAGCAATTCACCCCTCCACTTT
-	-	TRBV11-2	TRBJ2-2	CASSWDTNTGELFF	TGTGCCAGCAGCTGGGACACCAACACCGGGGAGCTGTTTTTT
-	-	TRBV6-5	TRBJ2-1	CASSAPGQQFF	TGTGCCAGCAGTGCACCGGGACAGCAGTTCTTC
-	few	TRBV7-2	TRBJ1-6	CASSPFPGQNSPLHF	TGTGCCAGCAGCCCGTTTCCAGGCCAGAATTCACCCCTCCACTTT
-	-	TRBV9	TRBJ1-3	CASSPRTSSGNTIYF	TGTGCCAGCAGCCCTAGGACGAGCTCTGGAAACACCATATATTTT
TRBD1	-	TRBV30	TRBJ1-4	CALQDREEKLFF	TGTGCCCTGCAGGACAGGGAAGAAAAACTGTTTTTT
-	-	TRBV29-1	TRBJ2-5	CSVEDGGRSKTQYF	TGCAGCGTTGAAGACGGGGGGCGCAGTAAGACCCAGTACTTC
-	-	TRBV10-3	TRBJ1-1	CAISGENPGLSKAFF	TGTGCCATCAGTGGCGAAAACCCGGGACTTAGTAAGGCTTTCTTT
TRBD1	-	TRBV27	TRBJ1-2	CAAGQGAYGYTF	TGTGCCGCTGGACAGGGAGCCTATGGCTACACCTTC
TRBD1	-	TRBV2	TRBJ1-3	CASSETRDSSFSGNTIYF	TGTGCCAGCAGTGAAACCCGGGACAGCTCCTTCTCTGGAAACACCATATATTTT
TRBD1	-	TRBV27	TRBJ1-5	CASSLISISRGSRPQHF	TGTGCCAGCAGTTTAATTTCTATTAGCAGGGGGAGTAGGCCCCAGCATTTT
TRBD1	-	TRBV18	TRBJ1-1	CASSPRQGANTEAFF	TGTGCCAGCTCACCGAGACAGGGGGCGAACACTGAAGCTTTCTTT
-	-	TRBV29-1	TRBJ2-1	CSVEFGTGLDEQFF	TGCAGCGTTGAGTTTGGGACTGGTCTTGATGAGCAGTTCTTC
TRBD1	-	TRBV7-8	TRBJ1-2	CASSPDRVGYTF	TGTGCCAGCAGCCCAGACAGGGTCGGCTACACCTTC